Sequencing of this T cell receptor beta chain was carried out in a study of blood T cell repertoires in COVID-19. J lost 3 bases, V lost 8 bases, and 4 bases had no gene match. Germline V gene lookup returns CDR1 MNHEY and CDR2 SMNVEV (reference sequence). CDR3 size: 13 residues. Sequenced by immunoSEQ multiplex PCR; TCRdb stores in-frame clones only, minus some. This sample yields about 150,000 clones, of which under 95% are seen a single time; less than 0.6% belongs to the top ten. This clone is a singleton in its sample. The chain couples TRBV27 to TRBJ2-1; 7 nucleotides align to TRBD2. The receptor was isolated from a man between 45 and 60 years old with acute or convalescent COVID-19. Sequenced: peripheral blood. The CDR3 region is CASGRGIYNEQFF. Written as DNA, the CDR3 is TGTGCCAGCGGGAGGGGTATCTACAATGAGCAGTTCTTC.